This TCR beta chain was observed in a study of CD8 T cells in ankylosing spondylitis. Study results and limitations: There was reportedly significant enrichment of clones that were disease-linked in matched ankylosing spondylitis synovial fluid. Apparently characteristic of ankylosing spondylitis blood was a TCR beta motif (roughly eight highly homologous variants).

The CDR3 is made up of 12 amino acids. Trimming left V 1 base short and J 5 bases short, with 9 bases between. The V gene's germline CDR1 is DFQATT and CDR2 SNEGSKA (reference sequence). The TCR beta libraries were generated through quantitative 5'-RACE incorporating molecular barcodes. TCRdb re-derived calls from the 5' RACE reads in MiXCR, one entry per CDR3 protein. The table lists around 150,000 distinct CDR3 sequences, roughly a third of them singletons, with about 5.5% in the top ten. As regards this clonotype: Its target is unknown.

Sequenced: synovial fluid, either unsorted or a sorted T cell fraction (not recorded which). This chain connects TRBV20-1 to TRBJ2-7; D is perhaps TRBD1 (6 bases). The source of this sequence is a male donor with ankylosing spondylitis. The CDR3, as DNA: TGCAGTGCTAGAGGCAGGGGAGACGAGCAGTACTTC. This encodes CSARGRGDEQYF.